This T cell receptor beta chain came from a study of T cell repertoires in cytomegalovirus infection. Study in general: Through public TCR beta signatures, both CMV infection and matching HLA type were indicated.

TCRdb called the reads again in MiXCR, with one record for every CDR3 protein. Here the sample spans tens of thousands of distinct CDR3 sequences, over 15% being singletons. The CDR3 is made up of 12 amino acids. Germline loops: CDR1 SNHLY, CDR2 FYNNEI. Trimming took off 3 bases at V and 3 bases at J, with 6 bases between the two ends. This clonotype appeared a single time. The target antigen is unknown. The TCR was taken from a human donor in good health (CMV status not recorded). Some clones in this sample may be carry-over from other donors' samples. Sequencing was performed on CD8+ T cells from cultured PBMCs, taken from culture after CMV antigen stimulation. The rearrangement links TRBV2 to TRBJ2-7; maybe TRBD1 (5 bases). CDR3 amino acids: CASSDRDYEQYF. The CDR3 DNA sequence: TGTGCCAGCAGTGACAGGGACTACGAGCAGTACTTC.